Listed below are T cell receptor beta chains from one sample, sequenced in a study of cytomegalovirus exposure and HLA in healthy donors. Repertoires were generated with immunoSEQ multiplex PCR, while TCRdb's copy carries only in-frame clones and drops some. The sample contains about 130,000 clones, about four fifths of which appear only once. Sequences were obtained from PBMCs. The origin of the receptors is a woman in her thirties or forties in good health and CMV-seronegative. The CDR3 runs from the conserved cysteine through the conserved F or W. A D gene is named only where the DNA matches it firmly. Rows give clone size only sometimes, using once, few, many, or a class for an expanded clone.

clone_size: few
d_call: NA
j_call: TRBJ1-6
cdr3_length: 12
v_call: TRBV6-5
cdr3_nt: TGTGCCAGCAGTTACCCGAATTCACCCCTCCACTTT
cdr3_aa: CASSYPNSPLHF

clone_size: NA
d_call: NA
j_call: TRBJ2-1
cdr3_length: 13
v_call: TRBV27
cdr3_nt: TGTGCCAGCAGTTTAGGGGGGTCCAATGAGCAGTTCTTC
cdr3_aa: CASSLGGSNEQFF

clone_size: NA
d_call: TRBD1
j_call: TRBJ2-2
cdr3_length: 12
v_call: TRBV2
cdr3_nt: TGTGCCAGTGGGACAGGGCCCGGGGAGCTGTTTTTT
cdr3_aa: CASGTGPGELFF

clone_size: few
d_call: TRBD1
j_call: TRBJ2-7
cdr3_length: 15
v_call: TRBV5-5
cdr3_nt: TGTGCCAGCAGCTTGATGGGACAGGGGACCTACGAGCAGTACTTC
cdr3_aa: CASSLMGQGTYEQYF

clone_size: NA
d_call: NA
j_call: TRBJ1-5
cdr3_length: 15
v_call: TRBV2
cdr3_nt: TGTGCCAGCAGTTCAAGCGGGGCGAGCAATCAGCCCCAGCATTTT
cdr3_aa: CASSSSGASNQPQHF

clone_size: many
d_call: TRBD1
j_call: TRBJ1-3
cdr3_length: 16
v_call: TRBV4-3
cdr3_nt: TGCGCCAGCAGCCAATCCGACAGGGGTAGTGGAAACACCATATATTTT
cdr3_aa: CASSQSDRGSGNTIYF

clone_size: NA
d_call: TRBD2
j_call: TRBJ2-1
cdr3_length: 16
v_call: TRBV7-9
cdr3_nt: TGTGCCAGCAGCTCCGGGACTAGCGGTTATTACAATGAGCAGTTCTTC
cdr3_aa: CASSSGTSGYYNEQFF

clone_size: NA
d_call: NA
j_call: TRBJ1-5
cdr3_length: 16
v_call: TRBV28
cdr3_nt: TGTGCCAGCAGTTTATGGGGTTCCCGGGGCAATCAGCCCCAGCATTTT
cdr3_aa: CASSLWGSRGNQPQHF

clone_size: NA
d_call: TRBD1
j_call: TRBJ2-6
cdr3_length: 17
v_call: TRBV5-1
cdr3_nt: TGCGCCAGCAGCTTACAGGGGGTGAGCTCTGGGGCCAACGTCCTGACTTTC
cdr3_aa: CASSLQGVSSGANVLTF

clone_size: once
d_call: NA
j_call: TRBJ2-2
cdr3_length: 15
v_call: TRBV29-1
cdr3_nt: TGCAGCGGGATAAGGGCAGGGATGAACACCGGGGAGCTGTTTTTT
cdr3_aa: CSGIRAGMNTGELFF

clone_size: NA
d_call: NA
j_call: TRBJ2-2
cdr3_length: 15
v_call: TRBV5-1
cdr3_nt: TGCGCCAGCAGCTTGGAGGGGGGGCGCACCGGGGAGCTGTTTTTT
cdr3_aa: CASSLEGGRTGELFF

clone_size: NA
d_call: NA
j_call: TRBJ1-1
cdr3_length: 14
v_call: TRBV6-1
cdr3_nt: TGTGCCAGCATTCACAGGGATCGTAGGACTGAAGCTTTCTTT
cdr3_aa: CASIHRDRRTEAFF

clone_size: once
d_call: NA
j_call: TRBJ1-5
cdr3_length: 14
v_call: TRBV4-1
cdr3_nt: TGCGCCAGCAGCCAGGGGGGGCCCAATCAGCCCCAGCATTTT
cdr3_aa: CASSQGGPNQPQHF

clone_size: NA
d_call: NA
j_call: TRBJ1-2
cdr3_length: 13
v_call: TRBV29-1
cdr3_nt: TGCAGCGTTGCCGGCAGCAGGGTGGACGGCTACACCTTC
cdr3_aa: CSVAGSRVDGYTF

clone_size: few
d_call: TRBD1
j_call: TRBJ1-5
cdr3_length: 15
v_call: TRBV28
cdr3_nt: TGTGCCAGCACCCTTTTTACAGGGGGTAATCAGCCCCAGCATTTT
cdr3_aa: CASTLFTGGNQPQHF

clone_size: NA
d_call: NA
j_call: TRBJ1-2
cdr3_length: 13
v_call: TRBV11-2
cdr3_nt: TGTGCCAGCAGCCCGGGGGATTCGGATGGCTACACCTTC
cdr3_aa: CASSPGDSDGYTF

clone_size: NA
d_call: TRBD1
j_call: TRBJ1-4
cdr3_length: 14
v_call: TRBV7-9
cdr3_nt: TGTGCCAGCAACCGACAGGGCTATAATGAAAAACTGTTTTTT
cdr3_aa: CASNRQGYNEKLFF

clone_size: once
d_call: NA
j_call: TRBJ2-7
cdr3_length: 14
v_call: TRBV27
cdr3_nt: TGTGCCAGCACCCCTGTCGGGGGGCCCTACGAGCAGTACTTC
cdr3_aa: CASTPVGGPYEQYF

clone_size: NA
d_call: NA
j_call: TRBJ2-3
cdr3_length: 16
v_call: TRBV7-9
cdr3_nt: TGTGCCAGCACCCGAACGAGGGGGGGAGGAACAGATACGCAGTATTTT
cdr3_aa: CASTRTRGGGTDTQYF

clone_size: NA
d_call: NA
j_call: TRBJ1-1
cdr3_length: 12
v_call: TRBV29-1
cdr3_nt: TGCAGCGTAACAGGGATGGGGACTGAAGCTTTCTTT
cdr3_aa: CSVTGMGTEAFF

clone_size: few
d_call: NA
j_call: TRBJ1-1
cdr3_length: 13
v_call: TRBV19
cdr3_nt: TGTGCCAGTAGTCTGGACTGGGACACTGAAGCTTTCTTT
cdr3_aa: CASSLDWDTEAFF

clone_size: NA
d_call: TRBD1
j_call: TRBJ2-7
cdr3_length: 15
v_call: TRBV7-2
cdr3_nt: TGTGCCAGCAGCATTGGACAGGGCGCCTCCTACGAGCAGTACTTC
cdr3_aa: CASSIGQGASYEQYF

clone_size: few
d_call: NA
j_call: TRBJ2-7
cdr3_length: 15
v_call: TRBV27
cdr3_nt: TGTGCCAGCAGTTTGAGTCGGTGGAGCTCCTACGAGCAGTACTTC
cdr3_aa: CASSLSRWSSYEQYF

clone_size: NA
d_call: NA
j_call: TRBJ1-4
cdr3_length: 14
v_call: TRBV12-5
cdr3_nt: TGTGCTAGTGGTTACATCCAGGATAGGGAAAAACTGTTTTTT
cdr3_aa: CASGYIQDREKLFF

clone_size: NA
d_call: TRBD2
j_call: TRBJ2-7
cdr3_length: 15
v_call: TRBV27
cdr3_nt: TGTGCCAGCAGTAAAAGACTAGCGGGTAACTACGAGCAGTACTTC
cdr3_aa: CASSKRLAGNYEQYF

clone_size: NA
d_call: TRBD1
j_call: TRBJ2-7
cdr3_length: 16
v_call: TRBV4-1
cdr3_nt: TGCGCCAGCAGCCAAGAGCCGGGACAGCCAATACGAGAGCAGTACTTC
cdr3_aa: CASSQEPGQPIREQYF

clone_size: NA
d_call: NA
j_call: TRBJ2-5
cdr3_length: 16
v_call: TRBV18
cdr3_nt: TGTGCCAGCTCACCACCCTGGGGGGACTTCCAAGAGACCCAGTACTTC
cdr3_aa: CASSPPWGDFQETQYF

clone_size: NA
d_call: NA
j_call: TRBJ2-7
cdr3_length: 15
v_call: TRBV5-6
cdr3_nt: TGTGCCAGCAGTCAAAAGGGGAGGCCCTTCTACGAGCAGTACTTC
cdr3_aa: CASSQKGRPFYEQYF

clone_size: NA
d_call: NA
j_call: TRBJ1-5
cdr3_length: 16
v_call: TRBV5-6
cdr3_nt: TGTGCCAGCAGCAAACTTGACAGTTATAGCAATCAGCCCCAGCATTTT
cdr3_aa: CASSKLDSYSNQPQHF

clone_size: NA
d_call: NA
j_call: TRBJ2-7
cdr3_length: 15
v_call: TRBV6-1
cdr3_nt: TGTGCCAGCAGCGGACTCCCTCGAAGCTCCTACGAGCAGTACTTC
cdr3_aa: CASSGLPRSSYEQYF

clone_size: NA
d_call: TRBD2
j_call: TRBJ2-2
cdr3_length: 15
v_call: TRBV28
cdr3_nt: TGTGCCACCACGGGGGGAGGGCCGAAGACCGGGGAGCTGTTTTTT
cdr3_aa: CATTGGGPKTGELFF

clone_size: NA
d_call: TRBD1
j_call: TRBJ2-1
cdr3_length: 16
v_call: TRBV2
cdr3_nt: TGTGCCAGCAGCCTTATCCGGGACAGCTCCTACAATGAGCAGTTCTTC
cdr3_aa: CASSLIRDSSYNEQFF

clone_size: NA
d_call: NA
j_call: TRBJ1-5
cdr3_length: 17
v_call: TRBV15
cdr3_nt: TGTGCCACCAGCAGAGTCGAAACAGGTTGGGGCAATCAGCCCCAGCATTTT
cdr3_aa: CATSRVETGWGNQPQHF

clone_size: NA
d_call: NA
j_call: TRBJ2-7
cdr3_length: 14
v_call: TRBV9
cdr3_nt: TGTGCCAGCAGCAAAACAGGGAGCTCCTACGAGCAGTACTTC
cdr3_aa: CASSKTGSSYEQYF

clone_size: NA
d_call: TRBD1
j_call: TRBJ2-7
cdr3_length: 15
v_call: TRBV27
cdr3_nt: TGTGCCAGCAGTTCCCGGGACAGGGGTTTCTACGAGCAGTACTTC
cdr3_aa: CASSSRDRGFYEQYF

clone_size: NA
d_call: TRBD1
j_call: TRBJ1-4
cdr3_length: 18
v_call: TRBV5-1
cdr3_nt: TGCGCCAGCAGCTTAAGACCGGGACAGCCCTCAACTAATGAAAAACTGTTTTTT
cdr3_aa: CASSLRPGQPSTNEKLFF

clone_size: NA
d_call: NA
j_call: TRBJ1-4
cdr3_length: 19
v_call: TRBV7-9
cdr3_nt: TGTTCCAGCAGCTTAGTGGTGGCAGAAGGGGTAGCAACTAATGAAAAACTGTTTTTT
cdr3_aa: CSSSLVVAEGVATNEKLFF

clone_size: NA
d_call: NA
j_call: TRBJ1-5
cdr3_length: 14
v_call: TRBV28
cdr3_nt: TGTGCCAGCACCTTGACACCCGAGCTTGAGCCCCAGCATTTT
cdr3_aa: CASTLTPELEPQHF

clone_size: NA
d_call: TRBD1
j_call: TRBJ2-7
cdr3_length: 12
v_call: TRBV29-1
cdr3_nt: TGCAGCGTGGGACAGGGGGGTAACGAGCAGTACTTC
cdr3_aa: CSVGQGGNEQYF

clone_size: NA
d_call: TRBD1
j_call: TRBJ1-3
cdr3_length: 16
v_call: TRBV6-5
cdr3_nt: TGTGCCAGCAGTTACTCGAACAGGGGTTCCGGAAACACCATATATTTT
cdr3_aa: CASSYSNRGSGNTIYF

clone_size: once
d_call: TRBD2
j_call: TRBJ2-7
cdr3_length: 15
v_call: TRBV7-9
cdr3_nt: TGTGCCAGCAGCTTAGGCGGGGGGCCCGCCTACGAGCAGTACTTC
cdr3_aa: CASSLGGGPAYEQYF

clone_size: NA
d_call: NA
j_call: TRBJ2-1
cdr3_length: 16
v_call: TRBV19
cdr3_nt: TGTGCCAGTAGTATAGGAGGCGGGTTATTCTCGTGGGAGCAGTTCTTC
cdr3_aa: CASSIGGGLFSWEQFF

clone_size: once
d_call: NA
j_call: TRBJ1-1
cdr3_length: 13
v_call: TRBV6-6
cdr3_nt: TGTGCCAGCAGTTCAGAGAGGGCGACTGAAGCTTTCTTT
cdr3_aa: CASSSERATEAFF

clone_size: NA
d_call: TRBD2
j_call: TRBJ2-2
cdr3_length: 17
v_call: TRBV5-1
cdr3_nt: TGCGCCAGCAGCTTGAAGCCGGCGGGAGGACAAACCGGGGAGCTGTTTTTT
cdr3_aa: CASSLKPAGGQTGELFF

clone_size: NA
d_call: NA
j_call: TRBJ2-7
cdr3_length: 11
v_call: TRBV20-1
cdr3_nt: TGCAGTGCTAGCCTCGCCTACGAGCAGTACTTC
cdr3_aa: CSASLAYEQYF

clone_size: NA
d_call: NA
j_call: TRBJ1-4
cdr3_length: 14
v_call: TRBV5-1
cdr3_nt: TGCGCCAGCTGCAGGGACACGACTAATGAAAAACTGTTTTTT
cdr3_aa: CASCRDTTNEKLFF

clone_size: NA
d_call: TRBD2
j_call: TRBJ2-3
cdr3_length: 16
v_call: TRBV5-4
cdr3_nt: TGTGCCAGCAGCTGGGGACTAGCGGGGGGGCTGGATACGCAGTATTTT
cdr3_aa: CASSWGLAGGLDTQYF

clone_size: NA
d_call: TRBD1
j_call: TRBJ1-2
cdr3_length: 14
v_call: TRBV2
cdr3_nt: TGTGCCAGCAGTGTCGGGACAGAGGGGCTGGGCTACACCTTC
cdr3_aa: CASSVGTEGLGYTF

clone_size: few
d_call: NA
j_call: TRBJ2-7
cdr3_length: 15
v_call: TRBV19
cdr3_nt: TGTGCCAGTAGTAAAGGAGGGACCTTCTCCTACGAGCAGTACTTC
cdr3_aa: CASSKGGTFSYEQYF

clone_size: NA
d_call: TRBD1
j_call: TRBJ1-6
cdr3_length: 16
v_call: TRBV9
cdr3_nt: TGTGCCAGCAGCTCCCATCCCGGGGACAGGGCATTACCCCTCCACTTT
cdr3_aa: CASSSHPGDRALPLHF

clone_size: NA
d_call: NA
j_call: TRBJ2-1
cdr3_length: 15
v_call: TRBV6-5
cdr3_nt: TGTGCCAGCAGTATAGGACATCTCTCCTACAATGAGCAGTTCTTC
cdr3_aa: CASSIGHLSYNEQFF

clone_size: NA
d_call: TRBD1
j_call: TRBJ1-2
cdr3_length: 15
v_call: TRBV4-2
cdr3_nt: TGTGCCAGCAGCCAAGCCGGACAGGTGATGAGGGGCTACACCTTC
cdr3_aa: CASSQAGQVMRGYTF